Presented here are 11 T cell receptor beta chains from one specimen sequenced in a study of T cell changes during pregnancy in multiple sclerosis. The assay was immunoSEQ multiplex PCR, and TCRdb's table has in-frame clones only and misses some. The table includes around 80,000 clones, over 85% detected once. Sequencing used peripheral blood, obtained in the second trimester of pregnancy. These receptors were obtained from a female donor in good health, enrolled as a control in a pregnancy study.

The gene calls are TRBV7-9 and TRBJ2-7, with 10 bases aligning to TRBD1. CDR1 and CDR2 from the germline V gene are SEHNR and FQNEAQ (reference sequence). The CDR3 totals 14 residues. V was clipped by 5 bases and J by 7 bases; unmatched bases: 8. CDR3 loop: CASSHRDRGREQYF. In nucleotides, the CDR3 is TGTGCCAGCAGCCACCGTGACAGGGGGCGGGAGCAGTACTTC. The full variable domain, in which reference TRBV7-9 and TRBJ2-7 provide the parts outside the CDR3, is DTGVSQNPRHKITKRGQNVTFRCDPISEHNRLYWYRQTLGQGPEFLTYFQNEAQLEKSRLLSDRFSAERPKGSFSTLEIQRTEQGDSAMYLCASSHRDRGREQYFGPGTRLTVT.

CDR3 sequence reads: CASSVTGVGELFF. DNA for the CDR3: TGTGCCAGCAGTGTGACGGGAGTTGGGGAGCTGTTTTTT. The V and J genes are TRBV28 and TRBJ2-2, with D possibly being TRBD2 (6 bases). The germline V gene has CDR1 MDHEN and CDR2 SYDVKM. The CDR3 consists of 13 residues. The V end was cut by 5 bases, the J end by 8 bases, with 12 bases between.

This clone came up once. This rearrangement joins TRBV27 to TRBJ1-4; 8 positions match TRBD1. The CDR3 covers 16 residues. V lost 5 bases to trimming and J lost 1 base; unmatched junction nucleotides: 6. Germline CDR1 and CDR2: MNHEY and SMNVEV (reference sequence). In DNA, the CDR3 is TGTGCCAGCAGTACCCGGACAGGGCGAACTAATGAAAAACTGTTTTTT. Protein sequence: CASSTRTGRTNEKLFF.

The J gene is TRBJ1-5, the V gene TRBV25-1, with D tentatively TRBD1 (5 bases). This CDR3 comprises 11 residues. Trimming shortened V by 4 bases and J by 12 bases, and 10 bases separated the two germline ends. The germline CDR1 and CDR2 sequences are MGHDK and SYGVNS. DNA for the CDR3: TGTGCCAGCAGTGGGGGCCCGATCCAGCATTTT. Translating gives CASSGGPIQHF.

This clone was detected once. The chain joins TRBV4-1 to TRBJ2-7, with TRBD2 matching over 9 bases. CDR1 and CDR2 from the germline V gene are MGHRA and YSYEKL. Trimming took 1 base from V and 7 from J; bases not matched to a gene: 14. CDR3 size: 17 residues. The CDR3, as DNA: TGCGCCAGCAGCCAAGTAAATCAGTTAGCGGGAGCGCGTGAGCAGTACTTC. Translating it yields CASSQVNQLAGAREQYF.

J is TRBJ1-1 and V is TRBV7-9, with D uncertain. CDR1 SEHNR and CDR2 FQNEAQ come from the germline V gene (reference sequence). CDR3 size: 12 residues. V dropped 1 base and J dropped 8 bases, with 8 bases sitting between them. CDR3 DNA: TGTGCCAGCAGCTTAGGAGGGATGGAAGCTTTCTTT. Protein: CASSLGGMEAFF.

The chain uses TRBV5-1 and TRBJ2-3; 14 positions match TRBD2. The CDR3 consists of 16 residues. V gave up 5 bases and J gave up 4 bases; unmatched junction bases: 6. Germline V gives CDR1 SGHRS, CDR2 YFSETQ. DNA for the CDR3: TGCGCCAGCAGAACGGGACTAGCGGGAGTATCAGATACGCAGTATTTT. It translates to CASRTGLAGVSDTQYF.

This clone was seen once. The genes are TRBV5-1 and TRBJ2-1, with D tentatively TRBD2 (5 bases). The CDR3 has 14 amino acids. From germline, CDR1 is SGHRS and CDR2 YFSETQ. The V end was cut by 6 bases, the J end by 7 bases, with 17 bases between. The CDR3 DNA sequence: TGCGCCAGCAAGAGGGTGGGAGTGGTGAATGAGCAGTTCTTC. Translation: CASKRVGVVNEQFF.

The chain links TRBV6-5 to TRBJ2-6; a weak D match, TRBD2 (6 bases). The V and J ends lost 6 bases and 3 bases respectively, with 12 bases between them. Germline V CDR1 and CDR2: MNHEY, SVGAGI. The CDR3 length is 15 residues. CDR3 nucleotides: TGTGCCAGCAGCCTTGGAGGGGATGGGGCCAACGTCCTGACTTTC. Translating gives CASSLGGDGANVLTF.

The CDR3 region has the DNA TGCGCCAGCAGCGCGACAGGGGGCTGGACTAGCGGGGGGAGCTCCTACAATGAGCAGTTCTTC. This sequence encodes CASSATGGWTSGGSSYNEQFF. The genes are TRBV5-1 and TRBJ2-1; 14 bases are shared with TRBD2. Germline CDR1 SGHRS, CDR2 YFSETQ. The V gene end was trimmed by 4 bases and the J gene end by 0 bases; junction bases not matched to a gene: 15. The CDR3 runs to 21 residues. The entire variable domain, with the rest obtained from reference TRBV5-1 and TRBJ2-1, is as follows: KAGVTQTPRYLIKTRGQQVTLSCSPISGHRSVSWYQQTPGQGLQFLFEYFSETQRNKGNFPGRFSGRQFSNSRSEMNVSTLELGDSALYLCASSATGGWTSGGSSYNEQFFGPGTRLTVL.

The chain employs TRBV28 and TRBJ1-3; TRBD1 matches at 7 bases. The V segment lost 0 bases and the J segment 0 bases; nucleotides outside the gene matches: 5. This CDR3 has 17 amino acids. Germline CDR1 is MDHEN and CDR2 is SYDVKM. The CDR3 spells CASSLWAGGTSGNTIYF. The CDR3 bases are TGTGCCAGCAGTTTATGGGCAGGGGGAACCTCTGGAAACACCATATATTTT.